This T cell receptor beta chain originates from a study of technical replicates of blood from a few donors. Trimming took 6 bases from V and 1 from J, leaving 17 bases between them. The CDR3 runs to 15 residues. CDR1 is SGHKS, CDR2 YYEKEE, per germline (reference sequence). Produced via immunoSEQ multiplex PCR; TCRdb's table is partial and in-frame only. The sample carries about 100,000 clones, approximately 94% recorded once. Source material: T cells isolated from PBMCs. This receptor was identified in a human donor in good health. The rearrangement uses TRBV5-5 and TRBJ2-7, with D perhaps matching TRBD2 (6 bases). The CDR3 protein is CASKLQLRESYEQYF. CDR3 coding DNA: TGTGCCAGCAAGCTACAACTCCGGGAGTCCTACGAGCAGTACTTC. Full variable domain (remainder filled in from reference TRBV5-5 and TRBJ2-7): DAGVTQSPTHLIKTRGQQVTLRCSPISGHKSVSWYQQVLGQGPQFIFQYYEKEERGRGNFPDRFSARQFPNYSSELNVNALLLGDSALYLCASKLQLRESYEQYFGPGTRLTVT.